The sequence of this T cell receptor (beta chain) was determined in a study of blood T cell repertoires in COVID-19. About the study: The study drew acute and convalescent COVID-19 samples from the United States, Italy and Spain.

Recruits, aged roughly 18 to 95 years, lived in 25 or so US areas. The repertoire was sequenced with immunoSEQ multiplex PCR; TCRdb's copy has only in-frame clones and lacks some. The sample includes about 290,000 clones, roughly nine tenths of them seen just once. The sequence was obtained from a woman between 40 and 50 years old who had recovered from COVID-19. Sequencing was carried out using PBMCs or T cells enriched from blood (not recorded which).

The CDR3: CASSELATYNEQFF. The CDR3 region has the DNA TGTGCCAGCAGTGAACTAGCCACCTACAATGAGCAGTTCTTC. The chain employs TRBV6-1 and TRBJ2-1; maybe TRBD2 (5 bases). Germline CDR1 is MNHNS and CDR2 is SASEGT. The CDR3 spans 14 residues. The germline V and J ends were trimmed by 2 bases and 2 bases, with 7 bases remaining between them.